What follows are 15 T cell receptor beta chains derived from one specimen sequenced in a study of T cell responses to AZD1222 COVID-19 vaccine. The data were produced by immunoSEQ multiplex PCR, yet TCRdb's version contains in-frame clones alone and is incomplete. Here the sample spans 120,000 to 150,000 clones, 70% to 90% being singletons. Sequences were derived from peripheral blood, sampled on day 0 of AZD1222 vaccination. The receptors were sampled from an adult in good health.

The chain has TRBV25-1 and TRBJ1-2; the D is unclear. The germline CDR1 and CDR2 sequences are MGHDK and SYGVNS. The CDR3 has 14 residues. V lost 3 bases and J lost 2, with 10 bases in between. DNA for the CDR3: TGTGCCAGCAGTGACTACAGCCGAAACTATGGCTACACCTTC. This encodes CASSDYSRNYGYTF.

The V gene is TRBV28, the J gene TRBJ1-1; 8 bases align to TRBD1. The germline V gene has CDR1 MDHEN and CDR2 SYDVKM. J gave up 5 bases and V 5 bases, and 13 bases lay outside the gene matches. This CDR3 is 16 amino acids long. The CDR3 DNA reads as TGTGCCAGCAGTCCCCCGGCAGGGGGCATGAGGACTGAAGCTTTCTTT. This encodes CASSPPAGGMRTEAFF.

This rearrangement joins TRBV7-6 to TRBJ1-6, with a possible D match to TRBD1 (6 bases). The CDR3 extends over 15 amino acids. CDR1 is SGHVS and CDR2 is FNYEAQ in the germline V gene. Trimming stripped 4 bases from V and 9 bases from J, with 16 bases between. CDR3: CASSSQTGSLSPLHF. CDR3 coding DNA: TGTGCCAGCAGCTCCCAAACAGGGAGTCTTTCACCCCTCCACTTT. Drawing the rest from reference TRBV7-6 and TRBJ1-6, the complete variable domain is GAGVSQSPRYKVTKRGQDVALRCDPISGHVSLYWYRQALGQGPEFLTYFNYEAQQDKSGLPNDRFSAERPEGSISTLTIQRTEQRDSAMYRCASSSQTGSLSPLHFGNGTRLTVT.

V is TRBV4-3 and J is TRBJ2-2, with D perhaps matching TRBD2 (5 bases). Germline-derived CDR1 and CDR2 are LGHNA and YSLEER. The germline V and J ends were trimmed by 1 base and 7 bases, with 13 bases remaining between them. The CDR3 consists of 15 residues. In DNA, the CDR3 is TGCGCCAGCAGCCAAGTCGTGGGAGAGGTCGGGGAGCTGTTTTTT. It yields the protein CASSQVVGEVGELFF.

The chain links TRBV4-3 to TRBJ2-1; TRBD2 might be the D (5 bases). The V gene's germline CDR1 is LGHNA and CDR2 YSLEER. CDR3 length: 15 residues. V shed 0 bases and J shed 10 bases, with 16 bases lying between them. CDR3 bases: TGCGCCAGCAGCCAAGAAAAAGCCAGCGGATCCGAGCAGTTCTTC. Amino acids: CASSQEKASGSEQFF.

This clone was observed once. This chain joins TRBV9 and TRBJ2-7; 9 bases map to TRBD2. J gave up 2 bases and V 0 bases, and 3 bases lay outside the gene matches. The CDR3 runs to 15 residues. CDR1 is SGDLS, CDR2 YYNGEE, per germline. CDR3 residues: CASSVGLAGTYEQYF. The CDR3 nucleotides read TGTGCCAGCAGCGTAGGGCTAGCGGGAACCTACGAGCAGTACTTC.

The rearrangement uses TRBV7-9 and TRBJ1-2, with 8 bases that match TRBD1. Germline V gene lookup returns CDR1 SEHNR and CDR2 FQNEAQ (reference sequence). Trimming at V came to 5 bases and at J to 4 bases, leaving 6 bases not matched to a gene. The CDR3 loop spans 14 amino acids. CDR3: CASSRDRIVYGYTF. In DNA form, the CDR3 reads TGTGCCAGCAGCAGGGACAGGATTGTCTATGGCTACACCTTC.

This rearrangement joins TRBV6-2 or TRBV6-3 to TRBJ2-2; possible D gene TRBD2, 6 bases. The CDR3 is 13 residues long. Trimming removed 2 bases at V and 6 bases at J, with 7 bases between. Germline V gives CDR1 MNHEY, CDR2 SVGEGT. CDR3 sequence reads: CASSYAGSGELFF. The CDR3 bases are TGTGCCAGCAGTTACGCGGGGTCCGGGGAGCTGTTTTTT.

J is TRBJ1-3 and V is TRBV11-3, with 9 bases identical to TRBD1. The CDR3 contains 15 residues. V trimming: 6 bases; J trimming: 0 bases; junction bases outside the gene matches: 3. Germline-derived CDR1 and CDR2 are SGHNT and YENEEA. CDR3 region: CASSSTGGSGNTIYF. The CDR3 DNA sequence: TGTGCCAGCAGTTCGACAGGGGGCTCTGGAAACACCATATATTTT.

The chain links TRBV4-2 to TRBJ1-1, with 11 bases lining up with TRBD1. Germline loops: CDR1 LGHNA, CDR2 YNFKEQ. This CDR3 contains 16 residues. Trimming at V came to 1 base and at J to 5 bases, leaving 6 bases not matched to a gene. The CDR3 bases are TGTGCCAGCAGCCAAGTGGGGACAGGGGGATTAACTGAAGCTTTCTTT. This translates into CASSQVGTGGLTEAFF.

This chain joins TRBV7-2 and TRBJ2-7; perhaps D is TRBD1 or TRBD2 (6 bases each). The ends were cut back, 3 bases at V and 4 bases at J, with 25 bases in the middle. Germline-derived CDR1 and CDR2 are SGHTA and FQGNSA. The CDR3 consists of 18 residues. The CDR3, as DNA: TGTGCCAGCAGCTTGGGGGACTGGTGGACAGAGAACAGTTACGAGCAGTACTTC. It codes for CASSLGDWWTENSYEQYF.

In this sample, this clone turned up once. The chain couples TRBV10-1 to TRBJ1-1; D is undetermined. The CDR3 runs to 13 residues. Germline CDR1 reads WNHNN; CDR2 reads SYGVQD (reference sequence). The V end was cut by 2 bases, the J end by 5 bases, with 9 bases between. CDR3 DNA sequence: TGCGCCAGCAGTGAGGGGCGGGAGACTGAAGCTTTCTTT. This gives the protein CASSEGRETEAFF.

The chain uses TRBV7-2 and TRBJ1-1; D is perhaps TRBD1 (6 bases). V was pared by 2 bases and J by 5 bases, with 15 bases between. CDR3 length equals 15 residues. Germline loops: CDR1 SGHTA, CDR2 FQGNSA. The CDR3 spells CASSLKGGRRTEAFF. CDR3 in DNA: TGTGCCAGCAGCTTAAAAGGGGGGCGCCGAACTGAAGCTTTCTTT.

V is TRBV5-1 and J is TRBJ1-5; no reliable D call. Germline V CDR1 and CDR2: SGHRS, YFSETQ. CDR3 size: 14 residues. V was trimmed by 1 base and J by 6 bases, leaving 11 bases between them. The CDR3 protein is CASSLRGKPQPQHF. CDR3 coding DNA: TGCGCCAGCAGCTTGCGAGGGAAGCCTCAGCCCCAGCATTTT.

The CDR3 protein is CSARDYDEQYF. CDR3 sequence (DNA): TGCAGTGCTAGGGATTACGACGAGCAGTACTTC. The chain is built from TRBV20-1 and TRBJ2-7, with D unresolved. The CDR3 extends over 11 amino acids. V shed 3 bases and J shed 5 bases, with 8 bases lying between them. Germline V CDR1 and CDR2: DFQATT, SNEGSKA (reference sequence).